This T cell receptor (beta chain) was recovered during a study of shared clonotypes between healthy human individuals. About the research overall: The plates for each donor numbered three CD4 naive, three CD4 memory, two CD8 naive and one CD8 memory.

Generated by immunoSEQ multiplex PCR, the TCRdb table keeps only in-frame clones and is missing some. The sample carries about 2.4 million clones, roughly 93% recorded once. This CDR3 has 14 residues. Germline V gene data show CDR1 as LNHDA and CDR2 as SQIVND (reference sequence). V was trimmed by 3 bases and J by 7 bases, leaving 12 bases between them. Sequenced sample: naive CD4+ T cells from PBMCs. Subset reported: CD45RA+ positively selected. The receptor comes from a man aged 18-30 years in good health. Some clones in this sample may be carry-over from other donors' samples. This chain joins TRBV19 and TRBJ2-2; D not certain. The CDR3 protein is CASSIITDFGELFF. The CDR3 DNA reads TGTGCCAGTAGTATCATAACCGACTTCGGGGAGCTGTTTTTT.